The next 8 T cell receptor beta chains were all read from a single sample in a study of shared clonotypes between healthy human individuals (dated by TCRdb to 2020 to 2022). Libraries came from the immunoSEQ multiplex PCR assay. TCRdb stores this immuneACCESS table with in-frame sequences only. Part of the clones is absent; in the studies checked, under half of the shortfall reflects unresolved V genes, and no reason is known for the rest. The sample includes 470,000 or so clones, with over 75% observed a single time. The top ten hold about an eighth of the sample. The sequencing sample was made of PBMCs. The receptors derive from a woman aged 40 to 55 in good health. Some clones in this sample may be carry-over from other donors' samples.

For this clone: Other DNA sequences within the sample encode an identical CDR3. The rearrangement links TRBV6-5 to TRBJ1-1; D may be TRBD1 (5 bases). Looked up from germline, CDR1 is MNHEY and CDR2 is SVGAGI. This CDR3 region has 14 residues. V was pared by 0 bases and J by 1 base, with 6 bases between. The CDR3 DNA sequence: TGTGCCAGCAGTTACTCGAGGGGGAACACTGAAGCTTTCTTT. It yields the protein CASSYSRGNTEAFF.

The gene calls are TRBV7-9 and TRBJ2-1; D possibly corresponds to TRBD2 (5 bases). V lost 1 base and J 6 bases, leaving 13 bases between the germline ends. This CDR3 is 15 amino acids long. Germline values: CDR1 SEHNR, CDR2 FQNEAQ (reference sequence). The CDR3 coding sequence is TGTGCCAGCAGCTTAGTCCTCGGGAACGGCAATGAGCAGTTCTTC. Encoded protein: CASSLVLGNGNEQFF. Full variable domain (remainder filled in from reference TRBV7-9 and TRBJ2-1): DTGVSQNPRHKITKRGQNVTFRCDPISEHNRLYWYRQTLGQGPEFLTYFQNEAQLEKSRLLSDRFSAERPKGSFSTLEIQRTEQGDSAMYLCASSLVLGNGNEQFFGPGTRLTVL.

The V gene is TRBV7-2, the J gene TRBJ1-1, with 11 bases identical to TRBD1. Losses at the gene ends were 2 bases for V and 11 bases for J; bases not matched to a gene: 7. This CDR3 has 14 amino acids. CDR1 is SGHTA, CDR2 FQGNSA, per germline. The CDR3, as DNA: TGTGCCAGCAGCTTACGGACAGGGGGCGTTGAGGCTTTCTTT. Amino acids: CASSLRTGGVEAFF.

CDR3 DNA: TGTGCCACCAGGGACAGGGTGGTCAATGAGCAGTTCTTC. This translates into CATRDRVVNEQFF. The V gene is TRBV25-1, the J gene TRBJ2-1, with TRBD1 matching 9 bases. CDR1 and CDR2 from the germline V gene are MGHDK and SYGVNS. V trimming: 10 bases; J trimming: 6 bases; junction bases outside the gene matches: 7. This CDR3 spans 13 amino acids.

As for this clone: A far more abundant clone sits one base away, making this likely a read error. The chain recombines TRBV5-1 with TRBJ1-4; no firm D call. Per the germline V gene, CDR1 is SGHRS and CDR2 is YFSETQ. The CDR3 is 13 amino acids. V lost 3 bases and J 2 bases, leaving 5 bases between the germline ends. The CDR3 DNA sequence: TGCGCCAGCAGCTCGGGCACTAATGAAAAACTGTTTTTT. Residues: CASSSGTNEKLFF.

This chain uses TRBV10-3 with TRBJ1-2; TRBD1 matches at 8 bases. The CDR3 loop spans 14 amino acids. The germline CDR1 and CDR2 sequences are ENHRY and SYGVKD. V trimming: 8 bases; J trimming: 4 bases; junction bases outside the gene matches: 9. The CDR3 is CAIQQGAGSYGYTF. The CDR3 DNA is TGTGCCATCCAGCAGGGGGCAGGCAGCTATGGCTACACCTTC.

In this sample, this clone turned up once. The chain carries TRBV29-1 and TRBJ2-7, with 7 bases matching TRBD1. CDR3 length equals 15 residues. Unmatched junction bases numbered 8, after V lost 0 bases and J lost 3 bases. CDR1 and CDR2 from the germline V gene are SQVTM and ANQGSEA. This CDR3 is CSVEDRVGQFYEQYF. The CDR3 DNA is TGCAGCGTTGAAGACCGGGTGGGACAGTTCTACGAGCAGTACTTC.

V and J are TRBV5-1 and TRBJ2-1; 9 positions agree with TRBD2. V was clipped by 7 bases and J by 15 bases; unmatched bases: 20. Germline V gene lookup returns CDR1 SGHRS and CDR2 YFSETQ. CDR3 length equals 15 residues. This chain's CDR3 is CASSLAGEPGLDSFF. DNA of the CDR3: TGCGCCAGCTCCTTAGCGGGAGAGCCTGGTCTGGATTCGTTCTTC.